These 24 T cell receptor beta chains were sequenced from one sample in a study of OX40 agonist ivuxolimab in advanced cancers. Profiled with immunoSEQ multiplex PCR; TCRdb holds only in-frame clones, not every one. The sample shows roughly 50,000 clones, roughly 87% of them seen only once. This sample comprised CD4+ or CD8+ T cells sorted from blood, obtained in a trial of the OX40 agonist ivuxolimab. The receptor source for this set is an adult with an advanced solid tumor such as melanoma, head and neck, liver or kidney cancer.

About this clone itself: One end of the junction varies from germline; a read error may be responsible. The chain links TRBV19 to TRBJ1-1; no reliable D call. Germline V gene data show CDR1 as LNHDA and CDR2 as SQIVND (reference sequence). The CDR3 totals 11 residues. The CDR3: CASSLDDSAFF. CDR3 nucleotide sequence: TGTGCCAGTAGTCTAGATGACTCAGCTTTCTTT.

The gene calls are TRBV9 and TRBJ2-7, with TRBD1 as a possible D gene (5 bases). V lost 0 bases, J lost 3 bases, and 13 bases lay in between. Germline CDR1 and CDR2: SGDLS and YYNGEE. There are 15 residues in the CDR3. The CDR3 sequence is CASSVAPGSGYEQYF. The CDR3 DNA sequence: TGTGCCAGCAGCGTAGCTCCAGGGTCAGGCTACGAGCAGTACTTC.

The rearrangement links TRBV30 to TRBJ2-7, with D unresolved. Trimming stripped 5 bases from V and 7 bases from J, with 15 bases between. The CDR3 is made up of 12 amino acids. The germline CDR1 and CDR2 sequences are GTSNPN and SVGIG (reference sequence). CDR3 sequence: CAWYKGVKEQYF. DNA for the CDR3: TGTGCCTGGTACAAAGGTGTCAAGGAGCAGTACTTC.

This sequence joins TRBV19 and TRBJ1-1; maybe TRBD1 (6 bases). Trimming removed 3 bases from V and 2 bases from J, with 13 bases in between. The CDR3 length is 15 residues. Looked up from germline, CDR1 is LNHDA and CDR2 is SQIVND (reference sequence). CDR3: CASSIWGDTNTEAFF. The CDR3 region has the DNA TGTGCCAGTAGTATTTGGGGGGACACTAACACTGAAGCTTTCTTT.

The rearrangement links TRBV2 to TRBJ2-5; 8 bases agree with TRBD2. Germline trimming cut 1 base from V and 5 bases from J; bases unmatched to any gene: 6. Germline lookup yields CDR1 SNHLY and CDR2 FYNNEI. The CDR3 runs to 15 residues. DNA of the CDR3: TGTGCCAGCAGTGAAGTCGCAGCGGGGGAGGAGACCCAGTACTTC. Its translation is CASSEVAAGEETQYF.

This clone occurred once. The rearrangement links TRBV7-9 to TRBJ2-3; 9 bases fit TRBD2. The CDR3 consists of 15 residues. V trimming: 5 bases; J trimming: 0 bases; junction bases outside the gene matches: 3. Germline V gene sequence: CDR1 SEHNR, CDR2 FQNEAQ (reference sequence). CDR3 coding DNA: TGTGCCAGCAGCCCTAGCGGGGTTAGCACAGATACGCAGTATTTT. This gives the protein CASSPSGVSTDTQYF.

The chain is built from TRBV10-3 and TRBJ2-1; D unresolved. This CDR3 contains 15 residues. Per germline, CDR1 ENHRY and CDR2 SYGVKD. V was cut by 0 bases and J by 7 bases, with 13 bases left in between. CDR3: CAISESIGQKNEQFF. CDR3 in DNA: TGTGCCATCAGTGAGTCGATCGGGCAGAAGAATGAGCAGTTCTTC.

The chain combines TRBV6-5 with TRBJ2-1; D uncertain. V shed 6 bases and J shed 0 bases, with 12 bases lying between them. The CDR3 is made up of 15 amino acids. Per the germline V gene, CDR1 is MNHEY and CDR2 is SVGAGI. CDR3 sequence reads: CASSPLESSYNEQFF. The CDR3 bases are TGTGCCAGCAGCCCCCTAGAAAGCTCCTACAATGAGCAGTTCTTC.

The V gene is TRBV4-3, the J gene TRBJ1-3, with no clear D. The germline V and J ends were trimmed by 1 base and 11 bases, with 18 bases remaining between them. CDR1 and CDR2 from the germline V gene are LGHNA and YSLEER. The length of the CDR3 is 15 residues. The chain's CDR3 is CASSQGLGAKYAIYF. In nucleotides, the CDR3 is TGCGCCAGCAGCCAAGGCCTGGGAGCTAAGTACGCCATATATTTT.

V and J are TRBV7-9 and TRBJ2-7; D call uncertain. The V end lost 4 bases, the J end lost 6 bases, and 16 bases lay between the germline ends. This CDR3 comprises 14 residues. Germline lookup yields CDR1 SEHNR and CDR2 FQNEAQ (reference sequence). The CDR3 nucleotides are TGTGCCAGCAGCTCGATCCCCGGGTGGCCCGAGCAGTACGTC. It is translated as CASSSIPGWPEQYV.

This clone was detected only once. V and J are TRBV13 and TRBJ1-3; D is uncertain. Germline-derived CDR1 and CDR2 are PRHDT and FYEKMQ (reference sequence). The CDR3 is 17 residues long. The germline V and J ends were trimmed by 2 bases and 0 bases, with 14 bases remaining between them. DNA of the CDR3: TGTGCCAGCAGCTTAATAATGGAAGAGTTCTCTGGAAACACCATATATTTT. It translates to CASSLIMEEFSGNTIYF.

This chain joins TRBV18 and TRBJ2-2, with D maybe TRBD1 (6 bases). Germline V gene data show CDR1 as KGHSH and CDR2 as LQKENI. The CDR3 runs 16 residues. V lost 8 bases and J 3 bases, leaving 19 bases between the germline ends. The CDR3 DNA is TGTGCCAGCCTCCCGAGGGGGAGTTCACACACCGGGGAGCTGTTTTTT. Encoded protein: CASLPRGSSHTGELFF.

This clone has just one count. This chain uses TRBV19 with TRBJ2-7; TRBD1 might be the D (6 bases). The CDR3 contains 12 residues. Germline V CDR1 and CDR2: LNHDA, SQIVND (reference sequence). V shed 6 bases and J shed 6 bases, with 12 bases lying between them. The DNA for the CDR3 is TGTGCCAGTAGCCAAACAGGGTTCGAGCAGTACTTC. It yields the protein CASSQTGFEQYF.

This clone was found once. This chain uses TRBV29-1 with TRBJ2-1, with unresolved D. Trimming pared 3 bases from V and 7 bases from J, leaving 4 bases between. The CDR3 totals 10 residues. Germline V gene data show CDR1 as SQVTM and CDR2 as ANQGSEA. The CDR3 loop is CSVEQNEQFF. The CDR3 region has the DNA TGCAGCGTTGAGCAAAATGAGCAGTTCTTC.

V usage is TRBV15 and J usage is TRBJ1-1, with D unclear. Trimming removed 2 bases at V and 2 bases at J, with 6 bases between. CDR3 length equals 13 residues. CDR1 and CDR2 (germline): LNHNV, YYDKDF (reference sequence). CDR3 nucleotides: TGTGCCACCAGCAGAACCTCCAACACTGAAGCTTTCTTT. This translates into CATSRTSNTEAFF.

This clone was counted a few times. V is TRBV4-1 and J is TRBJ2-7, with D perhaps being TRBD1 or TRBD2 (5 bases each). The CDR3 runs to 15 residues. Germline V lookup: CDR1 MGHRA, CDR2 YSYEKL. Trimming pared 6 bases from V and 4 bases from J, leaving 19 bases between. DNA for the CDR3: TGCGCCAGCAGACCGGACATGGGGGATCTTTACGAGCAGTACTTC. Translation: CASRPDMGDLYEQYF.

Here the CDR3 reads CASSDPNFGEQFF. The CDR3 DNA reads TGTGCCAGCAGCGACCCCAACTTCGGGGAGCAGTTCTTC. V usage is TRBV11-2 and J usage is TRBJ2-1; D remains ambiguous. Germline CDR1 reads SGHAT; CDR2 reads FQNNGV. CDR3 length: 13 amino acids. Trimming removed 5 bases at V and 10 bases at J, with 15 bases between.

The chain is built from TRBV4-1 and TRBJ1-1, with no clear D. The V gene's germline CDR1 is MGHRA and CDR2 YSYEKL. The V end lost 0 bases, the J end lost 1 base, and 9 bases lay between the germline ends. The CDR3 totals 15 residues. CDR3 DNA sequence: TGCGCCAGCAGCCAAGAACGCTCGGGGAACACTGAAGCTTTCTTT. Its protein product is CASSQERSGNTEAFF.

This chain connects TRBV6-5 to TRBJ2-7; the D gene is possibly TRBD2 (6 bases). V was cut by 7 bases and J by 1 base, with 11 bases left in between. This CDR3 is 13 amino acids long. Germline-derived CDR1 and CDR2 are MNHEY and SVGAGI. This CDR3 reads CASTNGGSYEQYF. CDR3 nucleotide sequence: TGTGCCAGCACCAACGGGGGTTCCTACGAGCAGTACTTC.

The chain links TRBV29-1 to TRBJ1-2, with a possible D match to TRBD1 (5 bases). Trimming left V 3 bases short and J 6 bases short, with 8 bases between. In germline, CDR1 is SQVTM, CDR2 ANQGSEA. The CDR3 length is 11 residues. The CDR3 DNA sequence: TGCAGCGTTGATGGGGGACATGGCTACACCTTC. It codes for CSVDGGHGYTF.

The CDR3 coding sequence is TGTGCCAGCAGCTTGGCGGGGGGAGAGACAGATACGCAGTATTTT. It yields the protein CASSLAGGETDTQYF. J is TRBJ2-3 and V is TRBV11-2; TRBD2 matches 8 bases. The J segment lost 3 bases and the V segment lost 3 bases, leaving 5 bases of the junction unmatched. CDR1 and CDR2 from the germline V gene are SGHAT and FQNNGV. The CDR3 has 15 residues.

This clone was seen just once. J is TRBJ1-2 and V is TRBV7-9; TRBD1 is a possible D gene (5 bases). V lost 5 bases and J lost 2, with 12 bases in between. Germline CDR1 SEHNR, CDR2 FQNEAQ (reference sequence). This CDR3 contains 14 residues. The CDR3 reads CASSPRGRNYGYTF. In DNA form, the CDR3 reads TGTGCCAGCAGCCCCCGGGGCAGAAACTATGGCTACACCTTC. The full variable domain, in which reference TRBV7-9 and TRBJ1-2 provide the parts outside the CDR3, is DTGVSQNPRHKITKRGQNVTFRCDPISEHNRLYWYRQTLGQGPEFLTYFQNEAQLEKSRLLSDRFSAERPKGSFSTLEIQRTEQGDSAMYLCASSPRGRNYGYTFGSGTRLTVV.

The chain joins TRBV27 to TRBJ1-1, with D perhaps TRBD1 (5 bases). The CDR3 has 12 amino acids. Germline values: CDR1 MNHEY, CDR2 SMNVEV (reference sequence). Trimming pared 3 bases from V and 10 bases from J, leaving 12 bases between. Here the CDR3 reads CASSFGGASAFF. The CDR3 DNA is TGTGCCAGCAGTTTCGGAGGGGCATCAGCTTTCTTT.

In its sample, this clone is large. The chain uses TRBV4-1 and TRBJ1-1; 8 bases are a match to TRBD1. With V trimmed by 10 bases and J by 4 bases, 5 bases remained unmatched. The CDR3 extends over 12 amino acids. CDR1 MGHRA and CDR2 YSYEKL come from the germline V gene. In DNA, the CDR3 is TGCGCCACCAGGGGGCAAGGCACTGAAGCTTTCTTT. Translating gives CATRGQGTEAFF.